This T cell receptor beta chain was documented in a study of T-cell memory formation after mild COVID-19 (dated by TCRdb to the early 2020s). With regard to the full study: TCR sequence clusters from the two donors were largely donor specific. In a couple of donors, T-cell clones that expanded and contracted after mild COVID-19 were followed by sequencing TCRalpha and TCRbeta repertoires longitudinally. The cohort was made up of two young adult volunteers, one female and one male, who were previously healthy. Results the study describes overall, beyond this receptor: The study included only a couple of mild cases, and larger cohorts that include severe cases with pre-infection samples were judged to be necessary. Some responding clones were detected in pre-infection memory, suggesting pre-existing cross-reactive memory T cells joined the SARS-CoV-2 response. Whether the second-wave clones peaking on day 37 were SARS-CoV-2 specific was not confirmed. Contracting CD4+ clones appeared mostly in the CM and EM memory subsets, whereas CD8+ clones were enriched in EMRA. Clones contracting from day 15 to 85 had balanced CD4/CD8 phenotypes, while a second wave expanding from day 15 to 37 was biased towards CD4+.

Sequencing took place on an Illumina NovaSeq 6000. TCRalpha and TCRbeta cDNA libraries were constructed by 5'RACE with constant-segment primers, with sample barcodes and unique molecular identifiers being introduced. RNA was extracted from every sample with Trizol reagent. Library amplification was performed in two PCR steps, and a second sample barcode and Illumina TruSeq adapters were introduced in the second step. The libraries were sequenced on an Illumina NovaSeq using 2 x 150 bp paired-end reads. The published analysis was carried out like this. The reads were demultiplexed and collapsed into UMI-guided consensus sequences using migec v1.2.7. Using mixcr v2.1.11, UMI consensuses were aligned to TRA and TRB V and J templates and then assembled into clonotypes. Clonotypes were classified as expanded or contracted when called significant by both edgeR and NoisET, with noise models trained on biological replicates. edgeR calls used a false discovery rate-adjusted p below 0.01 and a log2 fold-change threshold of 1. As an exploratory analysis of dynamics, max-normalized trajectories of the 1000 most abundant clonotypes were examined with PCA combined with hierarchical clustering. Separately sequenced CD4+ and CD8+ repertoires were used to assign the CD4 or CD8 phenotype of responding clones. TCRdb reworked the public reads: Q25 trimming with fastp, MiXCR clone assembly, productive beta chains retained. Each entry merges the rows of one CDR3 protein and shows their most common DNA and genes. The V and J calls, along with clone size, are taken from TCRdb and not from the paper's own processing. This sample holds 120,000 to 150,000 distinct CDR3 sequences; about a fifth were observed only once. Around 2.4% of the sample is held by the ten biggest clonotypes.

A word on this clonotype: Its antigen is not yet known. Base quality data are lacking; no much larger clone is found one base away.

Ficoll-Paque density gradient centrifugation was used to isolate PBMCs. The receptor's source is an adult woman who had mild COVID-19 (a few samples of this study predate the infection). The sample titles of this study are shuffled in the database, so cell type and time point are left out; the donor was told from shared clones. The specimen was PBMCs or a T cell subset sorted from them (not recorded which).

The bases are TGTGCCAGCAGTCCGACTACGGAGACCCAGTACTTC. Translated, it reads CASSPTTETQYF. The V and J segments used are TRBV6-2 or TRBV6-3 and TRBJ2-5, and the D gene may be TRBD2, 5 bases matching. V and J are truncated by 5 bases and 5 bases respectively, leaving an intervening sequence of 9 bases. As encoded in the germline V gene, CDR1 is MNHEY while CDR2 is SVGEGT. The CDR3, cysteine through phenylalanine, is 12 amino acids long. Only CDR3 DNA is held: 36 bases, read in frame from base 1.